Following are 4 T cell receptor beta chains from one sample sequenced in a study of vaccination effects on CD4 cells after COVID-19. Measured with immunoSEQ multiplex PCR; TCRdb has only the in-frame clones, and not every one. This sample has tens of thousands of clones, with 67% found just once. CD4+ T cells were isolated after around 10 days of culture. Their antigens are not known. The specimen comprised CD4+ T cells from PBMCs cultured without peptide, sampled before COVID-19 vaccination. These receptors were collected from a human donor who received a COVID-19 vaccine.

The chain joins TRBV15 to TRBJ2-1, with 7 bases matching TRBD2. Germline CDR1 is LNHNV and CDR2 is YYDKDF (reference sequence). CDR3 size: 16 residues. The ends lost 2 bases at V and 3 bases at J; junction bases unmatched: 7. The CDR3 here is CATSRSSGTYYNEQFF. In DNA, the CDR3 is TGTGCCACCAGCAGATCGAGCGGGACCTACTACAATGAGCAGTTCTTC.

The rearrangement uses TRBV14 and TRBJ2-3; D is possibly TRBD1 (5 bases). The CDR3 consists of 13 residues. The germline CDR1 and CDR2 sequences are SGHDN and FVKESK. V lost 6 bases, J lost 3 bases, and 10 bases lay in between. The CDR3 region is CASRDRGTDTQYF. The DNA of the CDR3 is TGTGCCAGCAGGGATAGGGGAACAGATACGCAGTATTTT.

This clone has just one count. V usage is TRBV11-3 and J usage is TRBJ1-1, with D uncertain. The CDR3 covers 13 residues. Trimming removed 3 bases from V and 5 bases from J, with 10 bases in between. Germline V gene lookup returns CDR1 SGHNT and CDR2 YENEEA. The chain's CDR3 is CASSFGSMTEAFF. The DNA of the CDR3 is TGTGCCAGCAGCTTCGGTAGTATGACTGAAGCTTTCTTT. The full variable domain, rest sourced from reference TRBV11-3 and TRBJ1-1, is EAGVVQSPRYKIIEKKQPVAFWCNPISGHNTLYWYLQNLGQGPELLIRYENEEAVDDSQLPKDRFSAERLKGVDSTLKIQPAELGDSAVYLCASSFGSMTEAFFGQGTRLTVV.

The chain recombines TRBV6-5 with TRBJ1-4, with 9 bases lining up with TRBD1. V lost 6 bases, J lost 8 bases, and 4 bases stayed unmatched. Germline CDR1 and CDR2: MNHEY and SVGAGI. CDR3 length: 13 amino acids. The CDR3 DNA sequence: TGTGCCAGCAGGGACAGGGGAGGGGAAAAACTGTTTTTT. It yields the protein CASRDRGGEKLFF.